The rows below give T cell receptor beta chains drawn from one sample of a study of response to subunit inactivated influenza vaccine. TCRdb reprocessed the RT-PCR reads with MiXCR, giving one entry per CDR3 protein. The sample shows some 500,000 distinct CDR3 sequences, 25% of them seen only once. This specimen consisted of CD4+ T cells sorted from PBMCs, obtained 5 to 6 days after vaccination. These receptors all come from a man aged 45 to 65 who received an inactivated influenza vaccine. Both conserved end residues are part of each CDR3. The order of the fields is CDR3 DNA, CDR3 protein, V gene, J gene, clone size, D gene. The D gene is left open where the match is weak. Expanded clones are given a class, and other clones once, few, many or no size at all.

cdr3_nt: TGCGCCAGCAGCCAGGTCCGACTAGCGGGGGACATTCAGTACTTC
cdr3_aa: CASSQVRLAGDIQYF
v_call: TRBV4-1
j_call: TRBJ2-4
clone_size: few
d_call: TRBD2

cdr3_nt: TGTGCCAGCACCCTAGGGTGGGGCGGGGAGCTGTTTTTT
cdr3_aa: CASTLGWGGELFF
v_call: TRBV28
j_call: TRBJ2-2
clone_size: few
d_call: NA

cdr3_nt: TGCAGTGCTAGAGATTCGGGCAGGGGGTACACTGAAGCTTTCTTT
cdr3_aa: CSARDSGRGYTEAFF
v_call: TRBV20-1
j_call: TRBJ1-1
clone_size: few
d_call: TRBD1

cdr3_nt: TGCAGTGCCCTTCGGCAGGGAGGTGGGGAGACCCAGTACTTC
cdr3_aa: CSALRQGGGETQYF
v_call: TRBV20-1
j_call: TRBJ2-5
clone_size: few
d_call: NA

cdr3_nt: TGTGCCAGCACCCAAATGACTGGCACAGATACGCAGTATTTT
cdr3_aa: CASTQMTGTDTQYF
v_call: TRBV6-1
j_call: TRBJ2-3
clone_size: NA
d_call: NA

cdr3_nt: TGCGCCAGCAGCCAAGATGGTCGGGGACTAGAGACCCAGTACTTC
cdr3_aa: CASSQDGRGLETQYF
v_call: TRBV4-1
j_call: TRBJ2-5
clone_size: NA
d_call: NA

cdr3_nt: TGTGCCACCAGCAGAGCCGGGACAGGGATAAACGAGCAGTACTTC
cdr3_aa: CATSRAGTGINEQYF
v_call: TRBV15
j_call: TRBJ2-7
clone_size: NA
d_call: TRBD1

cdr3_nt: TGTGCCACCTTACAGGGACATGGGTACGAGCAGTACTTC
cdr3_aa: CATLQGHGYEQYF
v_call: TRBV10-3
j_call: TRBJ2-7
clone_size: NA
d_call: NA

cdr3_nt: TGTGCCAGCAGTTTCTTTCGCAGCGCGAACACCGGGGAGCTGTTTTTT
cdr3_aa: CASSFFRSANTGELFF
v_call: TRBV28
j_call: TRBJ2-2
clone_size: NA
d_call: NA

cdr3_nt: TGTGCCAGCAGCCGACAGGGGAATGACATTCAGTACTTC
cdr3_aa: CASSRQGNDIQYF
v_call: TRBV6-1
j_call: TRBJ2-4
clone_size: NA
d_call: TRBD1

cdr3_nt: TGTGCCACCAGTGCCGCGGGACAGCTAGATTTT
cdr3_aa: CATSAAGQLDF
v_call: TRBV24-1
j_call: TRBJ2-3
clone_size: many
d_call: NA

cdr3_nt: TGCAGTGCCCCACCCGCTAGCGGGGGGTTAGATACGCAGTATTTT
cdr3_aa: CSAPPASGGLDTQYF
v_call: TRBV20-1
j_call: TRBJ2-3
clone_size: NA
d_call: TRBD2

cdr3_nt: TGTGCCAGCAGCCTCCGACTAGCGGGGTCCACAGATACGCAGTATTTT
cdr3_aa: CASSLRLAGSTDTQYF
v_call: TRBV7-2
j_call: TRBJ2-3
clone_size: few
d_call: TRBD2

cdr3_nt: TGTGCCAGCAGGGCACACACAACTAATGAAAAACTGTTTTTT
cdr3_aa: CASRAHTTNEKLFF
v_call: TRBV6-2/TRBV6-3
j_call: TRBJ1-4
clone_size: NA
d_call: NA

cdr3_nt: TGTGCCACCAGGGATAGCGGGAGGGCCGAAAATGAGCAGTTCTTC
cdr3_aa: CATRDSGRAENEQFF
v_call: TRBV24-1
j_call: TRBJ2-1
clone_size: few
d_call: TRBD2

cdr3_nt: TGTGCCAGCAGTCCTTCCGGGACTACTGAGACCCAGTACTTC
cdr3_aa: CASSPSGTTETQYF
v_call: TRBV3-1
j_call: TRBJ2-5
clone_size: few
d_call: TRBD2

cdr3_nt: TGTGCCAGCAGCCAAGGTGGGACTAGCGGGGAGCTGTTTTTT
cdr3_aa: CASSQGGTSGELFF
v_call: TRBV3-1
j_call: TRBJ2-2
clone_size: few
d_call: TRBD2

cdr3_nt: TGTGCCTCCTGGGCGGGCGCAGATACGCAGTATTTT
cdr3_aa: CASWAGADTQYF
v_call: TRBV27
j_call: TRBJ2-3
clone_size: few
d_call: NA

cdr3_nt: TGCGCCAGCAGCTTAATTGCGACAGGGAACAATGAGCAGTTCTTC
cdr3_aa: CASSLIATGNNEQFF
v_call: TRBV5-1
j_call: TRBJ2-1
clone_size: few
d_call: TRBD1

cdr3_nt: TGTGCCACCAGTGACTCCGGACTTGGAGGGACAGATACGCAGTATTTT
cdr3_aa: CATSDSGLGGTDTQYF
v_call: TRBV24-1
j_call: TRBJ2-3
clone_size: NA
d_call: NA

cdr3_nt: TGTGCCATCAGTGGCTCGGGGAAACCCTACGAGCAGTACTTC
cdr3_aa: CAISGSGKPYEQYF
v_call: TRBV10-3
j_call: TRBJ2-7
clone_size: few
d_call: NA

cdr3_nt: TGTGCCAGCACCACGGCGGTCTCCTACAATGAGCAGTTCTTC
cdr3_aa: CASTTAVSYNEQFF
v_call: TRBV18
j_call: TRBJ2-1
clone_size: few
d_call: NA

cdr3_nt: TGTGCCAGCACTCACAGACAGGGGATCACTGAAGCTTTCTTT
cdr3_aa: CASTHRQGITEAFF
v_call: TRBV6-1
j_call: TRBJ1-1
clone_size: many
d_call: TRBD1

cdr3_nt: TGTGCCAGCAGTAAACAGGGGGCGAAATTCGGGGAGCTGTTTTTT
cdr3_aa: CASSKQGAKFGELFF
v_call: TRBV12-3/TRBV12-4
j_call: TRBJ2-2
clone_size: NA
d_call: TRBD1

cdr3_nt: TGTGCCACCACCTCGCGGGGCGAGCAGTACTTC
cdr3_aa: CATTSRGEQYF
v_call: TRBV6-6
j_call: TRBJ2-7
clone_size: NA
d_call: NA

cdr3_nt: TGTGCCAGCAGCACCGGGACAGGGGGCGGAAGGCAGTACTTC
cdr3_aa: CASSTGTGGGRQYF
v_call: TRBV6-1
j_call: TRBJ2-7
clone_size: NA
d_call: TRBD1

cdr3_nt: TGTGCCAGCAGCTCCCCGGGGGGGAACACTGAAGCTTTCTTT
cdr3_aa: CASSSPGGNTEAFF
v_call: TRBV28
j_call: TRBJ1-1
clone_size: few
d_call: NA

cdr3_nt: TGTGCCAGCACAAGGGTCACTAGTTCACCCCTCCACTTT
cdr3_aa: CASTRVTSSPLHF
v_call: TRBV28
j_call: TRBJ1-6
clone_size: NA
d_call: NA

cdr3_nt: TGTGCCAGCAGCCCAGGACTAGCGGGAGGGCTCGCAGATACGCAGTATTTT
cdr3_aa: CASSPGLAGGLADTQYF
v_call: TRBV7-9
j_call: TRBJ2-3
clone_size: NA
d_call: TRBD2

cdr3_nt: TGTGCCAGCAGCACGACTAGCGGGACGACCTACGAGCAGTACTTC
cdr3_aa: CASSTTSGTTYEQYF
v_call: TRBV7-8
j_call: TRBJ2-7
clone_size: few
d_call: TRBD2

cdr3_nt: TGTGCCATCAGTGAATGGTTGCACGAGCAGTACTTC
cdr3_aa: CAISEWLHEQYF
v_call: TRBV10-3
j_call: TRBJ2-7
clone_size: few
d_call: NA

cdr3_nt: TGCAGCGTTGTGCGAGGGGAACTTCTTGGGACAGAAGCTTTCTTT
cdr3_aa: CSVVRGELLGTEAFF
v_call: TRBV29-1
j_call: TRBJ1-1
clone_size: few
d_call: NA

cdr3_nt: TGTGCCAGCAGCCAGAACAGTAGAGGGGAGACCCAGTACTTC
cdr3_aa: CASSQNSRGETQYF
v_call: TRBV3-1
j_call: TRBJ2-5
clone_size: NA
d_call: NA

cdr3_nt: TGTGCCACCAGCAGAGTGAAGGCTGGGTCACCCCTCCACTTT
cdr3_aa: CATSRVKAGSPLHF
v_call: TRBV15
j_call: TRBJ1-6
clone_size: few
d_call: NA

cdr3_nt: TGTGCCAGCTCACCTACGACAGAAACCTACGAGCAGTACTTC
cdr3_aa: CASSPTTETYEQYF
v_call: TRBV18
j_call: TRBJ2-7
clone_size: once
d_call: NA

cdr3_nt: TGTGCCAGTAGTATCATCACTGGGGCGCCGCGGGAGACCCAGTACTTC
cdr3_aa: CASSIITGAPRETQYF
v_call: TRBV19
j_call: TRBJ2-5
clone_size: NA
d_call: NA

cdr3_nt: TGCAGTGCTAGGCGGGGGGGCCAGCAAGGCGAGCAGTTCTTC
cdr3_aa: CSARRGGQQGEQFF
v_call: TRBV20-1
j_call: TRBJ2-1
clone_size: NA
d_call: TRBD2

cdr3_nt: TGCAGCGTTGAGCGGGAGACGGGCGAGCAGTACTTC
cdr3_aa: CSVERETGEQYF
v_call: TRBV29-1
j_call: TRBJ2-7
clone_size: many
d_call: TRBD2

cdr3_nt: TGTGCCAGCAGCTTAGAACAGGGTGGCGGCTACACCTTC
cdr3_aa: CASSLEQGGGYTF
v_call: TRBV7-3
j_call: TRBJ1-2
clone_size: medium-sized
d_call: NA

cdr3_nt: TGCGCCAGCAGCCAAGATTCCGGGACATACTATGGCTACACCTTC
cdr3_aa: CASSQDSGTYYGYTF
v_call: TRBV4-1
j_call: TRBJ1-2
clone_size: NA
d_call: NA

cdr3_nt: TGTGCCAGCAGCCCCCGACAGGGCATCTCTTCTTTC
cdr3_aa: CASSPRQGISSF
v_call: TRBV7-2
j_call: TRBJ1-2
clone_size: NA
d_call: TRBD1

cdr3_nt: TGTGCCAGCAGCACACCCCGAGGGCGCCCTAACTATGGCTACACCTTC
cdr3_aa: CASSTPRGRPNYGYTF
v_call: TRBV11-2
j_call: TRBJ1-2
clone_size: NA
d_call: NA

cdr3_nt: TGCAGTGCTAGCCCCCACTACGAGCAGTACTTC
cdr3_aa: CSASPHYEQYF
v_call: TRBV20-1
j_call: TRBJ2-7
clone_size: NA
d_call: NA

cdr3_nt: TGTGCCAGCAGACAACTAGCGGGAGGGCCCATCGGGGAGCTGTTTTTT
cdr3_aa: CASRQLAGGPIGELFF
v_call: TRBV7-2
j_call: TRBJ2-2
clone_size: NA
d_call: TRBD2

cdr3_nt: TGTGCCAGCAGCCCCTCGGGCAGGGGCCCCTACAATGAGCAGTTCTTC
cdr3_aa: CASSPSGRGPYNEQFF
v_call: TRBV12-3/TRBV12-4
j_call: TRBJ2-1
clone_size: few
d_call: NA

cdr3_nt: TGTGCCACCAGTGATTTTGCGGGGACCCGCACAGATACGCAGTATTTT
cdr3_aa: CATSDFAGTRTDTQYF
v_call: TRBV24-1
j_call: TRBJ2-3
clone_size: NA
d_call: NA

cdr3_nt: TGCAGTGCTAGAACAACATTCAGGACAGGGGTCACAGATACGCAGTATTTT
cdr3_aa: CSARTTFRTGVTDTQYF
v_call: TRBV20-1
j_call: TRBJ2-3
clone_size: NA
d_call: TRBD1

cdr3_nt: TGCGCCAGCAGCTCGGTTCGGGGGCAAGAGACCCAGTACTTC
cdr3_aa: CASSSVRGQETQYF
v_call: TRBV5-1
j_call: TRBJ2-5
clone_size: NA
d_call: NA

cdr3_nt: TGTGCCAGCAGCTTAGTAACAGACTATGGCTACACCTTC
cdr3_aa: CASSLVTDYGYTF
v_call: TRBV7-2
j_call: TRBJ1-2
clone_size: once
d_call: NA

cdr3_nt: TGCGCCAGCAGCTTTCTAACACTAGGGGATACGCAGTATTTT
cdr3_aa: CASSFLTLGDTQYF
v_call: TRBV5-1
j_call: TRBJ2-3
clone_size: NA
d_call: NA

cdr3_nt: TGCAGTGCTAGAGCCGGGGGGGCATTAGATACGCAGTATTTT
cdr3_aa: CSARAGGALDTQYF
v_call: TRBV20-1
j_call: TRBJ2-3
clone_size: many
d_call: TRBD2

cdr3_nt: TGTGCCAGCAGTCCCCAGGGGGGGCCACAACAAGAGACCCAGTACTTC
cdr3_aa: CASSPQGGPQQETQYF
v_call: TRBV12-3/TRBV12-4
j_call: TRBJ2-5
clone_size: few
d_call: NA

cdr3_nt: TGTGCCAGCTCACCTATCAGGGACTACAATGAGCAGTTCTTC
cdr3_aa: CASSPIRDYNEQFF
v_call: TRBV18
j_call: TRBJ2-1
clone_size: NA
d_call: NA

cdr3_nt: TGCGCCAGCAGCTTGGCCCGGCGGGAGGCCGATGAGCAGTTCTTC
cdr3_aa: CASSLARREADEQFF
v_call: TRBV5-1
j_call: TRBJ2-1
clone_size: NA
d_call: TRBD2

cdr3_nt: TGTGCCAGCAGTATCCTAGGGGGCTCTGGCTACACCTTC
cdr3_aa: CASSILGGSGYTF
v_call: TRBV6-2/TRBV6-3
j_call: TRBJ1-2
clone_size: NA
d_call: TRBD1